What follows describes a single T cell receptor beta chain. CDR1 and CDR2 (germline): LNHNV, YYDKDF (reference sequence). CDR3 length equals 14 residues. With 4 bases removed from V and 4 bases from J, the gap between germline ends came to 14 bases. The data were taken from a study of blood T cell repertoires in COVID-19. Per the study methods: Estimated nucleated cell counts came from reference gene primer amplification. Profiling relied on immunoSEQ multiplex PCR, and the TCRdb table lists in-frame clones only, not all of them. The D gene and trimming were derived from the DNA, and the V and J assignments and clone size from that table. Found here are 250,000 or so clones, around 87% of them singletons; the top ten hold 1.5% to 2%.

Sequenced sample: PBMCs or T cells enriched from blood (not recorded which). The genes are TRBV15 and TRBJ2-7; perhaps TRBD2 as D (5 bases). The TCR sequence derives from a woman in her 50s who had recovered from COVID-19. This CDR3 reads CATSTRTGYYEQYF. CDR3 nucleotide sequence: TGTGCCACCAGCACAAGGACTGGGTATTACGAGCAGTACTTC.